Below, 29 T cell receptor beta chains from the same sample are listed, as sequenced in a study of high-grade serous ovarian cancer treatment subgroups. The tumor samples were collected prior to definitive surgery or chemotherapy. Sequenced by immunoSEQ multiplex PCR; TCRdb stores in-frame clones only, minus some. The data contain 2,500 to 3,500 clones, 70% to 80% of them singletons. The sample was tumor tissue. The receptors originated from a human donor with high-grade serous ovarian cancer.

This chain connects TRBV6-1 to TRBJ1-3; possibly TRBD1 for D (5 bases). Trimming stripped 8 bases from V and 4 bases from J, with 12 bases between. The length of the CDR3 is 13 residues. In germline, CDR1 is MNHNS, CDR2 SASEGT. The CDR3 DNA follows: TGTGCCAGCCTACCAGGGCTGGGAAACACCATATATTTT. Encoded protein: CASLPGLGNTIYF.

The gene calls are TRBV11-2 and TRBJ1-4; D ambiguous. Germline V CDR1 and CDR2: SGHAT, FQNNGV. The CDR3 runs to 14 residues. Trimming left V 1 base short and J 5 bases short, with 8 bases between. The CDR3 DNA follows: TGTGCCAGCAGCTTAGGCTATATCAATGAAAAACTGTTTTTT. Protein sequence: CASSLGYINEKLFF.

This sequence joins TRBV5-5 and TRBJ2-7, with D perhaps TRBD2 (6 bases). Looked up from germline, CDR1 is SGHKS and CDR2 is YYEKEE (reference sequence). V lost 4 bases and J 2 bases, leaving 13 bases between the germline ends. There are 14 residues in the CDR3. CDR3 nucleotide sequence: TGTGCCAGCAGCCCAAGGGACTCTCCCTACGAGCAGTACTTC. Amino acid sequence: CASSPRDSPYEQYF.

The V and J genes are TRBV7-9 and TRBJ2-5; TRBD2 is a possible D gene (6 bases). Germline-derived CDR1 and CDR2 are SEHNR and FQNEAQ (reference sequence). The CDR3 extends over 17 amino acids. The V and J ends lost 5 bases and 4 bases respectively, with 23 bases between them. DNA of the CDR3: TGTGCCAGCAGCCCCAAGGCCGGGGGAGATTCGGCAGAGACCCAGTACTTC. The encoded protein is CASSPKAGGDSAETQYF.

Here the CDR3 reads CASTRDYDYNEQFF. CDR3 nucleotides: TGTGCCAGCACCCGGGACTACGACTACAATGAGCAGTTCTTC. This sequence joins TRBV5-4 and TRBJ2-1; 7 nucleotides match TRBD2. CDR1 and CDR2 from the germline V gene are SGHNT and YYREEE (reference sequence). This CDR3 contains 14 residues. V was pared by 6 bases and J by 3 bases, with 6 bases of the junction left unmatched.

The genes are TRBV6-5 and TRBJ2-5; possible D gene TRBD1, 6 bases. The V gene's germline CDR1 is MNHEY and CDR2 SVGAGI. V lost 4 bases, J lost 7 bases, and 19 bases lay in between. CDR3 size: 15 residues. Written as DNA, the CDR3 is TGTGCCAGCAGTTTCGACAGGAATCCCCTCGGGACCCAGTACTTC. Amino acids: CASSFDRNPLGTQYF.

This chain links TRBV28 with TRBJ1-5; D may be TRBD1 (5 bases). V dropped 5 bases and J dropped 3 bases, with 17 bases sitting between them. The CDR3 covers 16 residues. The germline V gene has CDR1 MDHEN and CDR2 SYDVKM. The CDR3 loop reads CASSRGILDSNQPQHF. Written as DNA, the CDR3 is TGTGCCAGCAGTCGGGGGATCCTGGACTCCAATCAGCCCCAGCATTTT.

As for this clone: One junction end disagrees with the germline gene, perhaps due to a read error. The chain carries TRBV5-1 and TRBJ2-7, with unresolved D. CDR3 length: 14 residues. Germline values: CDR1 SGHRS, CDR2 YFSETQ. CDR3 bases: TGCGTCAGCAGCCCCCCGAGCCGCCCCTACGAGCAGTACTTC. It codes for CVSSPPSRPYEQYF. The full variable domain, its missing parts supplied by reference TRBV5-1 and TRBJ2-7, is KAGVTQTPRYLIKTRGQQVTLSCSPISGHRSVSWYQQTPGQGLQFLFEYFSETQRNKGNFPGRFSGRQFSNSRSEMNVSTLELGDSALYLCVSSPPSRPYEQYFGPGTRLTVT.

CDR3 sequence reads: CASSPQPGQGAHEQYF. The CDR3 DNA reads as TGTGCCAGCAGCCCCCAACCGGGACAGGGGGCTCACGAGCAGTACTTC. J is TRBJ2-7 and V is TRBV7-9; 12 bases line up with TRBD1. Trimming at V came to 5 bases and at J to 5 bases, leaving 10 bases not matched to a gene. CDR3 size: 16 residues. Germline V CDR1 and CDR2: SEHNR, FQNEAQ (reference sequence).

This clone counts as large. The J gene is TRBJ1-5, the V gene TRBV28; D is possibly TRBD1 (5 bases). Germline values: CDR1 MDHEN, CDR2 SYDVKM. CDR3 length: 16 amino acids. Trimming pared 5 bases from V and 6 bases from J, leaving 20 bases between. CDR3 sequence: CASSPPGPLGSQPQHF. The CDR3 DNA reads as TGTGCCAGCAGTCCCCCGGGACCCCTGGGAAGTCAGCCCCAGCATTTT.

The rearrangement joins TRBV7-9 to TRBJ2-1; D is undetermined. In germline, CDR1 is SEHNR, CDR2 FQNEAQ (reference sequence). V lost 2 bases, J lost 5 bases, and 4 bases lay in between. This CDR3 has 12 residues. DNA for the CDR3: TGTGCCAGCAGCTTAAGGGACAATGAGCAGTTCTTC. Its protein is CASSLRDNEQFF.

This clone was detected only once. CDR3 loop: CASSFLAGGADTQYF. CDR3 bases: TGTGCCAGCAGCTTTCTAGCGGGGGGCGCAGATACGCAGTATTTT. The rearrangement links TRBV7-2 to TRBJ2-3; 11 nucleotides match TRBD2. CDR1 and CDR2 (germline): SGHTA, FQGNSA. The CDR3 runs 15 residues. After removal of 3 bases from V and 4 bases from J, the junction contained 3 bases not matched to a gene.

The V gene is TRBV7-8, the J gene TRBJ1-6; D is undetermined. This CDR3 is built from 14 residues. Germline CDR1 reads SGHVS; CDR2 reads FQNEAQ. V lost 6 bases and J lost 5, with 11 bases in between. The CDR3 region has the DNA TGTGCCAGCAGGTTGGAGAACAATAATTCACCCCTCCACTTT. Encoded protein: CASRLENNNSPLHF.

The chain has TRBV28 and TRBJ1-2; TRBD1 aligns across 8 bases. The junction had 14 bases not matched to a gene; V was cut back by 3 bases and J by 8 bases. This CDR3 contains 16 residues. Germline V gene data show CDR1 as MDHEN and CDR2 as SYDVKM. CDR3 amino acids: CASSFLHQGALGGYTF. DNA for the CDR3: TGTGCCAGCAGTTTCCTCCACCAGGGGGCGTTGGGAGGCTACACCTTC.

The rearrangement links TRBV7-2 to TRBJ2-3, with 8 bases identical to TRBD2. The germline V gene has CDR1 SGHTA and CDR2 FQGNSA. Unmatched junction bases numbered 11, after V lost 4 bases and J lost 2 bases. This CDR3 contains 17 residues. The CDR3 region is CASSSLTAGGITDTQYF. The CDR3 bases are TGTGCCAGCAGCTCCCTTACGGCGGGGGGAATCACAGATACGCAGTATTTT.

This chain connects TRBV7-9 to TRBJ2-3; D possibly corresponds to TRBD2 (7 bases). This CDR3 has 14 amino acids. V shed 4 bases and J shed 5 bases, with 13 bases lying between them. The germline gives CDR1 SEHNR, CDR2 FQNEAQ (reference sequence). In DNA, the CDR3 is TGTGCCAGCAGCTCCCAAGCGGGACAAGATACGCAGTATTTT. Its translation: CASSSQAGQDTQYF.

J is TRBJ2-5 and V is TRBV2; 7 positions match TRBD1. The closer fit of TRBJ2-7 to the DNA end suggests the J call may be wrong. The CDR3 is 13 residues long. Germline assignment: CDR1 SNHLY and CDR2 FYNNEI. Here the CDR3 reads CASTLDRYYEQYF. The CDR3 nucleotides are TGTGCCAGCACCCTGGACAGGTACTACGAGCAGTACTTC.

V gene TRBV5-1 combines with J gene TRBJ2-5, with D possibly TRBD1 on 5 matching bases. This CDR3 comprises 14 residues. Germline loops: CDR1 SGHRS, CDR2 YFSETQ. Trimming removed 4 bases at V and 4 bases at J, with 14 bases between. For the CDR3, the DNA is TGCGCCAGCAGCCCCCCCGGCAGGGTAGAGACCCAGTACTTC. The encoded protein is CASSPPGRVETQYF. Full variable domain (remainder filled in from reference TRBV5-1 and TRBJ2-5): KAGVTQTPRYLIKTRGQQVTLSCSPISGHRSVSWYQQTPGQGLQFLFEYFSETQRNKGNFPGRFSGRQFSNSRSEMNVSTLELGDSALYLCASSPPGRVETQYFGPGTRLLVL.

The chain links TRBV9 to TRBJ2-2; the D gene is possibly TRBD2 (6 bases). The CDR3 covers 16 residues. The germline V gene encodes CDR1 SGDLS and CDR2 YYNGEE. V was pared by 0 bases and J by 0 bases, with 9 bases between. This CDR3 reads CASSVGGDANTGELFF. In nucleotides, the CDR3 is TGTGCCAGCAGCGTAGGGGGGGACGCGAACACCGGGGAGCTGTTTTTT.

This rearrangement joins TRBV2 to TRBJ2-5; TRBD1 aligns across 9 bases. Germline loops: CDR1 SNHLY, CDR2 FYNNEI. Trimming removed 5 bases from V and 5 bases from J; junction bases left unmatched: 9. The CDR3 runs to 15 residues. CDR3 coding DNA: TGTGCCAGCAGTCACAGGACAGGGGCGGGGGAGACCCAGTACTTC. Protein sequence: CASSHRTGAGETQYF. Variable domain in full (rest from reference TRBV2 and TRBJ2-5): EPEVTQTPSHQVTQMGQEVILRCVPISNHLYFYWYRQILGQKVEFLVSFYNNEISEKSEIFDDQFSVERPDGSNFTLKIRSTKLEDSAMYFCASSHRTGAGETQYFGPGTRLLVL.

A single count supports this clone. The chain recombines TRBV6-6 with TRBJ1-4; no firm D call. The CDR3 consists of 14 residues. Per germline, CDR1 MNHNY and CDR2 SVGAGI (reference sequence). Trimming cost V 6 bases and J 6 bases, with 14 bases left between them. CDR3 sequence: CASRTLGGDEKLFF. The CDR3 region has the DNA TGTGCCAGCAGGACTCTCGGTGGGGATGAAAAACTGTTTTTT.

This chain joins TRBV28 and TRBJ1-5, with 11 bases matching TRBD1. V was pared by 3 bases and J by 4 bases, with 5 bases of the junction left unmatched. The CDR3 extends over 16 amino acids. The germline V gene encodes CDR1 MDHEN and CDR2 SYDVKM. The CDR3: CASSFPGTGGNQPQHF. The CDR3 region has the DNA TGTGCCAGCAGTTTCCCCGGGACAGGGGGGAATCAGCCCCAGCATTTT.

This sequence joins TRBV25-1 and TRBJ1-3; D gene uncertain. In germline, CDR1 is MGHDK, CDR2 SYGVNS. V was pared by 8 bases and J by 3 bases, with 11 bases between. CDR3 size: 13 residues. Here the CDR3 DNA reads TGTGCCAGCTCAACACCAGGTGGAAACACCATATATTTT. Protein sequence: CASSTPGGNTIYF.

This clone is large within its sample. The chain recombines TRBV4-1 with TRBJ2-1; D may correspond to TRBD1 or TRBD2 (5 bases each). The CDR3 totals 14 residues. Germline V gene lookup returns CDR1 MGHRA and CDR2 YSYEKL. The V and J ends lost 4 bases and 5 bases respectively, with 12 bases between them. CDR3 coding DNA: TGCGCCAGCAGCCCCAGGGACGGAGACAATGAGCAGTTCTTC. It encodes CASSPRDGDNEQFF.

The CDR3 reads CASSPSPGAVTGELFF. The CDR3 DNA reads TGTGCCAGCAGCCCCTCTCCGGGGGCGGTCACCGGGGAGCTGTTTTTT. The chain is built from TRBV5-4 and TRBJ2-2; tentatively, D is TRBD1 or TRBD2 (6 bases each). V lost 4 bases, J lost 4 bases, and 17 bases lay in between. This CDR3 spans 16 amino acids. Germline V gene data show CDR1 as SGHNT and CDR2 as YYREEE (reference sequence).

V and J are TRBV27 and TRBJ2-7; maybe TRBD2 (5 bases). The germline CDR1 and CDR2 sequences are MNHEY and SMNVEV (reference sequence). V was pared by 4 bases and J by 7 bases, with 11 bases between. The CDR3 sequence is 12 residues long. CDR3 sequence: CASSSPSREQYF. CDR3 coding DNA: TGTGCCAGCAGTTCCCCTAGCCGGGAGCAGTACTTC.

This clone was detected a few times. The chain carries TRBV4-3 and TRBJ2-7, with 8 positions matching TRBD2. The CDR3 has 15 residues. CDR1 and CDR2 from the germline V gene are LGHNA and YSLEER. V shed 0 bases and J 2 bases; nucleotides not matched to a gene: 3. CDR3 sequence reads: CASSQDPGGAYEQYF. The CDR3 DNA reads as TGCGCCAGCAGCCAAGACCCCGGGGGGGCCTACGAGCAGTACTTC.

The rearrangement links TRBV4-3 to TRBJ1-2; D perhaps matches TRBD1 (5 bases). V dropped 1 base and J dropped 4 bases, with 13 bases sitting between them. The germline gives CDR1 LGHNA, CDR2 YSLEER. This CDR3 has 15 amino acids. The CDR3 DNA reads TGCGCCAGCAGCCAAGGCGGGACGGCCGTCTATGGCTACACCTTC. This translates into CASSQGGTAVYGYTF.

The chain combines TRBV5-1 with TRBJ2-1; 10 bases fit TRBD2. V lost 1 base and J lost 8; bases outside the gene matches: 9. This CDR3 has 16 amino acids. Germline lookup yields CDR1 SGHRS and CDR2 YFSETQ. In DNA, the CDR3 is TGCGCCAGCAGCTTGCTGGGACTAGCGACGATCGATGAGCAGTTCTTC. Amino acids: CASSLLGLATIDEQFF. Drawing the rest from reference TRBV5-1 and TRBJ2-1, the complete variable domain is KAGVTQTPRYLIKTRGQQVTLSCSPISGHRSVSWYQQTPGQGLQFLFEYFSETQRNKGNFPGRFSGRQFSNSRSEMNVSTLELGDSALYLCASSLLGLATIDEQFFGPGTRLTVL.